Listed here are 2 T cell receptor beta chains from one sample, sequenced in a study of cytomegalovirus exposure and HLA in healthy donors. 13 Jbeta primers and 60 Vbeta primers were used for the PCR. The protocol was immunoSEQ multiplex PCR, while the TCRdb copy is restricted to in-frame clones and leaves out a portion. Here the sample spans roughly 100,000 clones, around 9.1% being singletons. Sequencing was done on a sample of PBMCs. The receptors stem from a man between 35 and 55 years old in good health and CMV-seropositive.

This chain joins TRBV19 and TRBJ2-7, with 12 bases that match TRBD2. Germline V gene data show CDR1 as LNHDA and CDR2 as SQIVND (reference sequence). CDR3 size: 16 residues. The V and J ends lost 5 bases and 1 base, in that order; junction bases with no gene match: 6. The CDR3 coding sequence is TGTGCCAGTAGTCCCGAAACTAGCGGGAGGTCCTACGAGCAGTACTTC. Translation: CASSPETSGRSYEQYF. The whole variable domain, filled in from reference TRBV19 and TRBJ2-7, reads DGGITQSPKYLFRKEGQNVTLSCEQNLNHDAMYWYRQDPGQGLRLIYYSQIVNDFQKGDIAEGYSVSREKKESFPLTVTSAQKNPTAFYLCASSPETSGRSYEQYFGPGTRLTVT.

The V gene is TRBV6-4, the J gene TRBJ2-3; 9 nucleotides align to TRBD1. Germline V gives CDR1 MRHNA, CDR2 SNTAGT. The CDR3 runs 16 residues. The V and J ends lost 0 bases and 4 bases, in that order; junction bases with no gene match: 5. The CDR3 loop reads CASSDSNGTGSDTQYF. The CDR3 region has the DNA TGTGCCAGCAGTGACTCGAATGGGACAGGGTCAGATACGCAGTATTTT.